These 29 T cell receptor beta chains came from one sample sequenced in a study of cytomegalovirus exposure and HLA in healthy donors. With 60 Vbeta and 13 Jbeta primers, the PCR was carried out. Generated by immunoSEQ multiplex PCR, the TCRdb table keeps only in-frame clones and is missing some. The sample shows around 180,000 clones, 75% to 90% of them seen only once. Input material: PBMCs. The receptors shown here come from a man aged 25 to 40 in good health and CMV-seropositive.

V usage is TRBV13 and J usage is TRBJ2-7; D gene unclear. CDR3 length: 11 amino acids. Trimming removed 5 bases at V and 0 bases at J, with 2 bases between. CDR1 is PRHDT, CDR2 FYEKMQ, per germline (reference sequence). The DNA of the CDR3 is TGTGCCAGCAGCCTCTCCTACGAGCAGTACTTC. It codes for CASSLSYEQYF.

A remark on this clone: The same CDR3 can be traced to other DNA sequences in this sample. The chain uses TRBV9 and TRBJ1-2; D not certain. This CDR3 spans 13 amino acids. Trimming shortened V by 2 bases and J by 2 bases, and 7 bases separated the two germline ends. In germline, CDR1 is SGDLS, CDR2 YYNGEE. The CDR3 DNA follows: TGTGCCAGCAGCGTCGCAGCGAACTATGGCTACACCTTC. Translating it yields CASSVAANYGYTF.

This CDR3 reads CAISDGRGDQETQYF. DNA for the CDR3: TGTGCCATCAGTGACGGGCGGGGGGACCAAGAGACCCAGTACTTC. The chain couples TRBV10-3 to TRBJ2-5; 8 positions agree with TRBD2. This CDR3 comprises 15 residues. V shed 3 bases and J 0 bases; nucleotides not matched to a gene: 3. The germline V gene encodes CDR1 ENHRY and CDR2 SYGVKD.

The rearrangement joins TRBV9 to TRBJ1-2, with 7 bases aligning to TRBD1. The germline V gene has CDR1 SGDLS and CDR2 YYNGEE. The CDR3 is 16 amino acids. Trimming cost V 0 bases and J 8 bases; bases outside gene matches: 13. The CDR3 coding sequence is TGTGCCAGCAGCGTAGGGGGAGGACAGGAACTCGAGGGCTACACCTTC. This sequence encodes CASSVGGGQELEGYTF.

The chain has TRBV7-9 and TRBJ2-3; unclear D gene. The germline V gene encodes CDR1 SEHNR and CDR2 FQNEAQ (reference sequence). V was cut by 3 bases and J by 0 bases, with 7 bases left in between. The CDR3 contains 14 residues. CDR3 residues: CASSFQASTDTQYF. The CDR3 bases are TGTGCCAGCAGCTTCCAGGCAAGCACAGATACGCAGTATTTT.

This chain links TRBV6-5 with TRBJ2-5; D gene uncertain. With 0 bases removed from V and 7 bases from J, the gap between germline ends came to 12 bases. This CDR3 spans 14 amino acids. Per germline, CDR1 MNHEY and CDR2 SVGAGI. The CDR3 loop reads CASSYSLGPGTQYF. As DNA, the CDR3 is TGTGCCAGCAGTTACTCTCTCGGTCCGGGGACCCAGTACTTC.

This clone turned up a few times. The chain carries TRBV15 and TRBJ1-4; D uncertain. The CDR3 extends over 14 amino acids. Germline CDR1 and CDR2: LNHNV and YYDKDF (reference sequence). Trimming took 1 base from V and 4 from J, leaving 7 bases between them. The chain's CDR3 is CATSRGSVNEKLFF. In DNA, the CDR3 is TGTGCCACCAGCAGAGGCAGCGTTAATGAAAAACTGTTTTTT.

This chain connects TRBV6-5 to TRBJ1-2; 8 bases line up with TRBD1. Trimming cost V 5 bases and J 0 bases; bases outside gene matches: 2. Per the germline V gene, CDR1 is MNHEY and CDR2 is SVGAGI. This CDR3 has 14 residues. The CDR3, as DNA: TGTGCCAGCAGTCGACAGGGGCCTAACTATGGCTACACCTTC. This translates into CASSRQGPNYGYTF.

V usage is TRBV6-5 and J usage is TRBJ2-5; 11 bases are shared with TRBD2. Trimming at V came to 4 bases and at J to 2 bases, leaving 3 bases not matched to a gene. Germline V CDR1 and CDR2: MNHEY, SVGAGI. The CDR3 covers 15 residues. The CDR3 sequence is CASSSGTSGQETQYF. CDR3 DNA sequence: TGTGCCAGCAGTTCCGGGACTAGCGGACAAGAGACCCAGTACTTC.

The rearrangement joins TRBV4-2 to TRBJ2-3; D possibly corresponds to TRBD2 (6 bases). Germline loops: CDR1 LGHNA, CDR2 YNFKEQ. The CDR3 runs 16 residues. Trimming took 1 base from V and 5 from J, leaving 16 bases between them. The CDR3 protein is CASSQGVTGVEDTQYF. The CDR3 nucleotides read TGTGCCAGCAGCCAAGGGGTAACGGGAGTGGAAGATACGCAGTATTTT.

In this sample, this clone turned up once. The chain uses TRBV7-9 and TRBJ1-3; 7 positions match TRBD1. Losses at the gene ends were 2 bases for V and 0 bases for J; bases not matched to a gene: 7. The CDR3 has 17 amino acids. From germline, CDR1 is SEHNR and CDR2 FQNEAQ (reference sequence). The DNA for the CDR3 is TGTGCCAGCAGCTTACCCTCGGGACAGCTCTCTGGAAACACCATATATTTT. It encodes CASSLPSGQLSGNTIYF. Based on the CDR3 plus reference TRBV7-9 and TRBJ1-3, the full variable domain is DTGVSQNPRHKITKRGQNVTFRCDPISEHNRLYWYRQTLGQGPEFLTYFQNEAQLEKSRLLSDRFSAERPKGSFSTLEIQRTEQGDSAMYLCASSLPSGQLSGNTIYFGEGSWLTVV.

The chain uses TRBV6-5 and TRBJ2-7; TRBD1 aligns across 7 bases. Trimming cost V 6 bases and J 4 bases; bases outside gene matches: 12. The germline gives CDR1 MNHEY, CDR2 SVGAGI. The CDR3 spans 15 residues. This CDR3 reads CASSGPGTATYEQYF. In DNA, the CDR3 is TGTGCCAGCAGCGGTCCCGGGACAGCCACTTACGAGCAGTACTTC.

The chain couples TRBV6-1 to TRBJ2-7; possibly TRBD2 for D (5 bases). Germline values: CDR1 MNHNS, CDR2 SASEGT. The V end lost 5 bases, the J end lost 6 bases, and 11 bases lay between the germline ends. The CDR3 sequence is 12 residues long. The DNA for the CDR3 is TGTGCCAGCAGTTCGGGGTCGGTCGAGCAGTACTTC. This encodes CASSSGSVEQYF.

The J gene is TRBJ2-1, the V gene TRBV28; 14 nucleotides agree with TRBD2. The V gene end was trimmed by 0 bases and the J gene end by 2 bases; junction bases not matched to a gene: 0. Germline CDR1 MDHEN, CDR2 SYDVKM. This CDR3 is built from 17 residues. CDR3 protein: CASSLWTSGRAYNEQFF. CDR3 coding DNA: TGTGCCAGCAGTTTATGGACTAGCGGGAGGGCCTACAATGAGCAGTTCTTC.

DNA of the CDR3: TGTGCCAGCAGCTTAGAGAACAGTGAGCAGTTCTTC. It is translated as CASSLENSEQFF. This rearrangement joins TRBV11-3 to TRBJ2-1; D not resolved. The CDR3 spans 12 residues. The V end lost 0 bases, the J end lost 9 bases, and 6 bases lay between the germline ends. Germline-derived CDR1 and CDR2 are SGHNT and YENEEA.

The chain joins TRBV5-1 to TRBJ2-5; D not certain. TRBJ2-7 matches the DNA end more closely, so the J call is doubtful. The CDR3 runs to 14 residues. Germline CDR1 and CDR2: SGHRS and YFSETQ. The chain's CDR3 is CASSLTSSRYEQYF. The CDR3 DNA sequence: TGCGCCAGCAGCCTCACCTCCTCAAGATACGAGCAGTACTTC.

Regarding this clone: At one boundary the junction diverges from the germline segment, which might be a read error. The chain combines TRBV19 with TRBJ1-2, with 10 bases matching TRBD1. The CDR3 loop spans 15 amino acids. Germline values: CDR1 LNHDA, CDR2 SQIVND (reference sequence). The chain's CDR3 is CASSTTGGVGYGYTF. In DNA, the CDR3 is TGTGCCAGCAGTACGACAGGGGGCGTGGGCTATGGCTACACCTTC.

The chain combines TRBV19 with TRBJ1-5; 7 nucleotides line up with TRBD1. CDR1 is LNHDA and CDR2 is SQIVND in the germline V gene (reference sequence). V trimming: 1 base; J trimming: 6 bases; junction bases outside the gene matches: 12. The CDR3 has 17 amino acids. CDR3 bases: TGTGCCAGTAGTATAGGGTCAGGGACAGTGGCGGGTCAGCCCCAGCATTTT. Residues: CASSIGSGTVAGQPQHF.

In nucleotides, the CDR3 is TGCAGCGTTGAGGCCGGACAAGGCGTCCCTGAAGCTTTCTTT. Translating gives CSVEAGQGVPEAFF. The chain couples TRBV29-1 to TRBJ1-1; D may be TRBD1 (5 bases). The length of the CDR3 is 14 residues. Trimming stripped 3 bases from V and 6 bases from J, with 17 bases between. Germline CDR1 reads SQVTM; CDR2 reads ANQGSEA.

This clone was seen a single time. V gene TRBV13 combines with J gene TRBJ1-3; D uncertain. Trimming cost V 5 bases and J 0 bases, with 14 bases left between them. The CDR3 loop spans 16 amino acids. The germline CDR1 and CDR2 sequences are PRHDT and FYEKMQ (reference sequence). CDR3 DNA: TGTGCCAGCAGCCCTCGGGGAATGGGCTCTGGAAACACCATATATTTT. Translation gives CASSPRGMGSGNTIYF.

The rearrangement links TRBV7-3 to TRBJ2-2, with 9 positions matching TRBD2. The CDR3 spans 17 residues. Germline CDR1 is SGHTA and CDR2 is FQGTGA. V was clipped by 5 bases and J by 4 bases; unmatched bases: 11. The CDR3 DNA is TGTGCCAGCAGCCTAAATAGCGGGAGTAGGACCACCGGGGAGCTGTTTTTT. Residues: CASSLNSGSRTTGELFF.

The chain joins TRBV5-1 to TRBJ1-4; no clear D. The CDR3 has 15 residues. Germline assignment: CDR1 SGHRS and CDR2 YFSETQ. Trimming took 4 bases from V and 0 from J, leaving 10 bases between them. The DNA of the CDR3 is TGCGCCAGCAGCACAAACGCTGCAACTAATGAAAAACTGTTTTTT. Residues: CASSTNAATNEKLFF.

V usage is TRBV6-5 and J usage is TRBJ1-2; TRBD1 aligns across 9 bases. After removal of 0 bases from V and 7 bases from J, the junction contained 9 bases not matched to a gene. From germline, CDR1 is MNHEY and CDR2 SVGAGI. The length of the CDR3 is 16 residues. The CDR3 DNA reads as TGTGCCAGCAGTTACTCGAAGACAGGGGGTCAGAGTGGCTACACCTTC. It translates to CASSYSKTGGQSGYTF.

This chain links TRBV28 with TRBJ1-6; no clear D gene. Trimming shortened V by 7 bases and J by 7 bases, and 17 bases separated the two germline ends. This CDR3 is 15 amino acids long. Germline CDR1 reads MDHEN; CDR2 reads SYDVKM. The CDR3 spells CASTQGGLLNSPLHF. The CDR3 nucleotides read TGTGCCAGCACCCAAGGTGGGCTGCTCAATTCACCCCTCCACTTT.

V is TRBV7-8 and J is TRBJ2-1; 11 bases are a match to TRBD2. The CDR3 consists of 14 residues. The junction had 5 bases not matched to a gene; V was cut back by 0 bases and J by 13 bases. Germline loops: CDR1 SGHVS, CDR2 FQNEAQ. The CDR3 reads CASSLAATSGTQFF. The CDR3 DNA sequence: TGTGCCAGCAGCTTAGCCGCGACTAGCGGGACTCAGTTCTTC.

The V gene is TRBV11-2, the J gene TRBJ1-4, with unresolved D. Per the germline V gene, CDR1 is SGHAT and CDR2 is FQNNGV. The CDR3 extends over 13 amino acids. Trimming cost V 5 bases and J 8 bases, with 12 bases left between them. The CDR3 nucleotides are TGTGCCAGCAGCCCAGCAGGTGGAGAAAAACTGTTTTTT. Translation gives CASSPAGGEKLFF.

The V call is TRBV5-4, the J call TRBJ2-1, with TRBD1 identical over 9 bases. Germline-derived CDR1 and CDR2 are SGHNT and YYREEE (reference sequence). J lost 10 bases, V lost 2 bases, and 4 bases had no gene match. This CDR3 spans 13 amino acids. The CDR3, as DNA: TGTGCCAGCAGCTTACAGGGGGCGGCGGAGCAGTTCTTC. Translation gives CASSLQGAAEQFF.

This clone was found a few times. V usage is TRBV5-1 and J usage is TRBJ1-1; tentatively, D is TRBD1 (6 bases). CDR3 length equals 13 residues. The ends were cut back, 6 bases at V and 5 bases at J, with 14 bases in the middle. Per the germline V gene, CDR1 is SGHRS and CDR2 is YFSETQ. The CDR3 reads CASTISGETEAFF. DNA for the CDR3: TGCGCCAGCACAATTTCAGGGGAAACTGAAGCTTTCTTT.

The chain carries TRBV5-1 and TRBJ2-6; D remains ambiguous. V lost 4 bases, J lost 0 bases, and 20 bases lay in between. The germline CDR1 and CDR2 sequences are SGHRS and YFSETQ. The CDR3 covers 19 residues. The CDR3 protein is CASSDNRVSLSSGANVLTF. CDR3 sequence (DNA): TGCGCCAGCAGCGATAACCGGGTGAGCTTGAGCTCTGGGGCCAACGTCCTGACTTTC.